This entry lists 8 T cell receptor beta chains sequenced from one sample in a study of shared clonotypes between healthy human individuals. The data were produced by immunoSEQ multiplex PCR, yet TCRdb's version contains in-frame clones alone and is incomplete. The profile shows more than 150,000 clones, approximately 70% of them singletons. The sequencing sample was made of memory CD4+ T cells sorted from blood. The subset here: CD45RA-negative fraction. These receptors all stem from a man aged 25-45 years in good health.

This clone was seen a few times. This rearrangement joins TRBV5-1 to TRBJ1-1; no firm D call. Trimming pared 1 base from V and 1 base from J, leaving 14 bases between. The CDR3 consists of 16 residues. Per germline, CDR1 SGHRS and CDR2 YFSETQ. The CDR3 DNA reads TGCGCCAGCAGCTTGTACGGCGGACTCTCGAACACTGAAGCTTTCTTT. It specifies CASSLYGGLSNTEAFF.

The V gene is TRBV2, the J gene TRBJ1-2, with TRBD1 matching 8 bases. V gave up 4 bases and J gave up 5 bases; unmatched junction bases: 21. CDR1 is SNHLY, CDR2 FYNNEI, per germline. The CDR3 has 19 amino acids. CDR3 in DNA: TGTGCCAGCAGTGGAGGGAGAGACAGGGGCGCATTTGTCGGGTATGGCTACACCTTC. Its protein product is CASSGGRDRGAFVGYGYTF.

The J gene is TRBJ1-2, the V gene TRBV28; TRBD1 agrees at 7 bases. Germline CDR1 is MDHEN and CDR2 is SYDVKM. This CDR3 is 15 amino acids long. The V gene end was trimmed by 5 bases and the J gene end by 5 bases; junction bases not matched to a gene: 11. The CDR3 nucleotides are TGTGCCAGCAGTCAGACAGGGTCCCGGCCTTATGGCTACACCTTC. Encoded protein: CASSQTGSRPYGYTF.

The rearrangement uses TRBV5-1 and TRBJ2-3, with 10 bases lining up with TRBD2. Per the germline V gene, CDR1 is SGHRS and CDR2 is YFSETQ. The CDR3 contains 15 residues. V dropped 0 bases and J dropped 4; count of bases not matched to a gene: 2. CDR3 region: CASSLGLAGADTQYF. Here the CDR3 DNA reads TGCGCCAGCAGCTTGGGGCTAGCGGGAGCAGATACGCAGTATTTT.

V gene TRBV2 combines with J gene TRBJ2-1, with D hard to call. This CDR3 region has 12 residues. Between the trimmed V and J ends, which lost 3 bases and 9 bases, there was a span of 9 bases. Germline V lookup: CDR1 SNHLY, CDR2 FYNNEI. The CDR3: CASSEIIGEQFF. Here the CDR3 DNA reads TGTGCCAGCAGTGAGATAATTGGTGAGCAGTTCTTC.

This chain's CDR3 is CASSQGVTTVYYEQYF. CDR3 coding DNA: TGCGCCAGCAGCCAAGGAGTCACTACCGTCTACTACGAGCAGTACTTC. The chain couples TRBV4-1 to TRBJ2-7, with D unresolved. CDR1 and CDR2 from the germline V gene are MGHRA and YSYEKL. This CDR3 has 16 amino acids. The germline V and J ends were trimmed by 1 base and 3 bases, with 16 bases remaining between them.

This clone showed up just a few times. This chain uses TRBV28 with TRBJ2-4; tentative D call: TRBD1 (5 bases). V lost 3 bases and J 8 bases, leaving 14 bases between the germline ends. CDR3 size: 14 residues. Per germline, CDR1 MDHEN and CDR2 SYDVKM. This CDR3 reads CASSLGQRSDIQYF. The CDR3 nucleotides are TGTGCCAGCAGTTTGGGGCAGCGCTCGGACATTCAGTACTTC.

The V call is TRBV18, the J call TRBJ2-3, with 9 nucleotides matching TRBD1. The CDR3 contains 14 residues. V shed 6 bases, J shed 6 bases, and the junction held 7 bases outside the gene matches. Germline CDR1 and CDR2: KGHSH and LQKENI. The CDR3 spells CASSDRDREDTQYF. The CDR3 DNA follows: TGTGCCAGCTCCGACCGGGACAGGGAGGATACGCAGTATTTT.